This T cell receptor beta chain is from a study of blood T cell repertoires in COVID-19. With 4 bases removed from V and 1 base from J, the gap between germline ends came to 11 bases. The V gene's germline CDR1 is SGHRS and CDR2 YFSETQ. The CDR3 consists of 14 residues. This table comes from immunoSEQ multiplex PCR, and its TCRdb copy is limited to in-frame clones, with some not included. Among around 400,000 clones listed, over 75% were seen once. Sequenced material: peripheral blood. The chain uses TRBV5-1 and TRBJ1-1; tentatively, D is TRBD1 (5 bases). The source of this sequence is a woman in her fifties or sixties with COVID-19, enrolled during active disease. This chain's CDR3 is CASSATDTNTEAFF. The CDR3, as DNA: TGCGCCAGCAGCGCGACAGATACGAACACTGAAGCTTTCTTT.